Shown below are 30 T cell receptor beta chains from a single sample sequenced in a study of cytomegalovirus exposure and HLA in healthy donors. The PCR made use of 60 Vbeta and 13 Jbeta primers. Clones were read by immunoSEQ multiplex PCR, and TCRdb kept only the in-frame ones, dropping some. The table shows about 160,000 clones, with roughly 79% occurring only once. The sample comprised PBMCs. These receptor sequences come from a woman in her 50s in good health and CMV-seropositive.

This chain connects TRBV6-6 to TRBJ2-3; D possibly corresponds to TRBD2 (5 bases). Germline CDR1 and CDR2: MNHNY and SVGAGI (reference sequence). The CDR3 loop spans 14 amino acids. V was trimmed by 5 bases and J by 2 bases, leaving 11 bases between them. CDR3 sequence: CASSRRANTDTQYF. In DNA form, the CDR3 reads TGTGCCAGCAGTCGGCGGGCTAACACAGATACGCAGTATTTT.

The CDR3 region has the DNA TGTGCCAGTAGTCCGACGGGGGGCTCTGGGGCCAACGTCCTGACTTTC. Encoded protein: CASSPTGGSGANVLTF. V usage is TRBV19 and J usage is TRBJ2-6; 7 bases match TRBD2. The CDR3 spans 16 residues. The germline V gene encodes CDR1 LNHDA and CDR2 SQIVND (reference sequence). J lost 0 bases, V lost 5 bases, and 4 bases had no gene match.

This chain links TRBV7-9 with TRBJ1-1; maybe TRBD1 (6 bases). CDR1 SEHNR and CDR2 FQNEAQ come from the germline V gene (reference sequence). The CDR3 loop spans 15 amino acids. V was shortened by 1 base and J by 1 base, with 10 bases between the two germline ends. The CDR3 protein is CASSLGWGRNTEAFF. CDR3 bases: TGTGCCAGCAGCTTAGGTTGGGGGCGGAACACTGAAGCTTTCTTT.

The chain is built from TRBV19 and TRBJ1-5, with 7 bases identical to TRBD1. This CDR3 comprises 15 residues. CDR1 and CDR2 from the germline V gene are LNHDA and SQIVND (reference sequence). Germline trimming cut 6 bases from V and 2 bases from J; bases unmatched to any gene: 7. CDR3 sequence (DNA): TGTGCCAGTAGAGCAGGGGGGTACGGCAATCAGCCCCAGCATTTT. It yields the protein CASRAGGYGNQPQHF.

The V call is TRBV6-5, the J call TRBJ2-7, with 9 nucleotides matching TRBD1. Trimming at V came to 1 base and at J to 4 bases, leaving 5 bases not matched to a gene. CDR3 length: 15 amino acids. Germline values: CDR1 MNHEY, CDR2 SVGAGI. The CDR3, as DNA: TGTGCCAGCAGTTACTATTCGACAGGGGGATACGAGCAGTACTTC. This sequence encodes CASSYYSTGGYEQYF.

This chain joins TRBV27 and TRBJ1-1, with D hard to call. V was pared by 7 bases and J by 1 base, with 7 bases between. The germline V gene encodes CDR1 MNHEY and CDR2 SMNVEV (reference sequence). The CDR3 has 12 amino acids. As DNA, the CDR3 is TGTGCCAGCACTACAGCGAACACTGAAGCTTTCTTT. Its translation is CASTTANTEAFF.

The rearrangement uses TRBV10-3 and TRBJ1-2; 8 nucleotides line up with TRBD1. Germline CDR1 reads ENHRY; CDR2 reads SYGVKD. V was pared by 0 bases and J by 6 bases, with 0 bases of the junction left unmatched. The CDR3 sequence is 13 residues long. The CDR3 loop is CAISESGQDGYTF. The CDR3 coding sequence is TGTGCCATCAGTGAGTCGGGACAGGATGGCTACACCTTC.

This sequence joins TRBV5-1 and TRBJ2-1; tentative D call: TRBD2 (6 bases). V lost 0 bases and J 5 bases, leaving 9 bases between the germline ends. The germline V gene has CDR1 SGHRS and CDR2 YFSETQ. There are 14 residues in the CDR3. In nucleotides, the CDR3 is TGCGCCAGCAGCTTGGCCGGGGGAGACAATGAGCAGTTCTTC. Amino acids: CASSLAGGDNEQFF.

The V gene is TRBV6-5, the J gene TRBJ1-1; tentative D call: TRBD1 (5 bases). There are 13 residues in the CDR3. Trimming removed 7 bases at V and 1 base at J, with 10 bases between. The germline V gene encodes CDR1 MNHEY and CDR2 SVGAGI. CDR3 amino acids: CASTSTGNTEAFF. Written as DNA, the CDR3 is TGTGCCAGCACCAGCACAGGGAACACTGAAGCTTTCTTT.

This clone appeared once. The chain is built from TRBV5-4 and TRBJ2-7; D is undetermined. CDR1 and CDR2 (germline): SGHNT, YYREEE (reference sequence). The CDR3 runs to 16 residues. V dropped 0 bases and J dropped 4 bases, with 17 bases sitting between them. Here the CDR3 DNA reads TGTGCCAGCAGCTTGGATCGCAGTCCTTCTCCATACGAGCAGTACTTC. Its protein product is CASSLDRSPSPYEQYF.

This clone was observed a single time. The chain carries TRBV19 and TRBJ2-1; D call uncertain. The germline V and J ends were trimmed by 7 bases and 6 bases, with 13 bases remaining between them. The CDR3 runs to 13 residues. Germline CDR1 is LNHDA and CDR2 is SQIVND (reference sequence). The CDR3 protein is CASMGTVLNEQFF. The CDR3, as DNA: TGTGCCAGTATGGGCACAGTCCTCAATGAGCAGTTCTTC. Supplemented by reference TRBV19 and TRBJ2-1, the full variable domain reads DGGITQSPKYLFRKEGQNVTLSCEQNLNHDAMYWYRQDPGQGLRLIYYSQIVNDFQKGDIAEGYSVSREKKESFPLTVTSAQKNPTAFYLCASMGTVLNEQFFGPGTRLTVL.

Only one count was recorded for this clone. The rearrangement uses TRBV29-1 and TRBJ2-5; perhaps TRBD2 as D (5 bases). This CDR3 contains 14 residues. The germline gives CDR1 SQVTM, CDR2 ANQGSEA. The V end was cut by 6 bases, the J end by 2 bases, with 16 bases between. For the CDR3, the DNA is TGCAGCGTGTCTCCGAGGAGCGGTCAAGAGACCCAGTACTTC. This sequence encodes CSVSPRSGQETQYF.

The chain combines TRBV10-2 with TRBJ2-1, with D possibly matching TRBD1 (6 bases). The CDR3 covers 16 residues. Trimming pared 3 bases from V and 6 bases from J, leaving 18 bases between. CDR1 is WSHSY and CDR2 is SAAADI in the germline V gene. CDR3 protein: CASSDVFNRAGNEQFF. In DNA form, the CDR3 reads TGCGCCAGCAGTGACGTTTTCAACAGGGCCGGCAATGAGCAGTTCTTC.

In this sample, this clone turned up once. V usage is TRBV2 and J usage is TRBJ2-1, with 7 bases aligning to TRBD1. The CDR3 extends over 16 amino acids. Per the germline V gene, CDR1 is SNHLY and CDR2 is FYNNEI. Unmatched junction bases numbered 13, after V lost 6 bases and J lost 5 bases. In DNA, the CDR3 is TGTGCCAGCAGGGCCCGTGTACAGGGGATAAACAATGAGCAGTTCTTC. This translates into CASRARVQGINNEQFF.

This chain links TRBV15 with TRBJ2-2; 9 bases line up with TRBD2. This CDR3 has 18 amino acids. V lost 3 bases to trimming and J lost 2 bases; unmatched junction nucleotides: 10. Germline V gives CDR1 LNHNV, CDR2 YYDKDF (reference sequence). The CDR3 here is CATSSFPAGGFNTGELFF. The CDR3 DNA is TGTGCCACCAGCAGTTTCCCAGCGGGGGGCTTTAACACCGGGGAGCTGTTTTTT.

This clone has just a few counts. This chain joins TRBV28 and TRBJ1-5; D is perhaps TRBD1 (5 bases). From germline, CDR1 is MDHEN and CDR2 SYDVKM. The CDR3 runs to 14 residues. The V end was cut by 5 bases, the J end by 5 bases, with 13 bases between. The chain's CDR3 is CASSPLDRYQPQHF. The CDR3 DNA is TGTGCCAGCAGTCCCCTTGACAGATATCAGCCCCAGCATTTT.

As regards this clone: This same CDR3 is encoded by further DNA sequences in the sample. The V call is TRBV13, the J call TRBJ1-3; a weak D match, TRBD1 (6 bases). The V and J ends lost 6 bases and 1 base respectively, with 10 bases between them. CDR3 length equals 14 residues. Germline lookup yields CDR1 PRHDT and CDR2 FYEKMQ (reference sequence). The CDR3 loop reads CASSLGQSGNTIYF. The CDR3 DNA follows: TGTGCCAGCAGTTTGGGACAATCTGGAAACACCATATATTTT.

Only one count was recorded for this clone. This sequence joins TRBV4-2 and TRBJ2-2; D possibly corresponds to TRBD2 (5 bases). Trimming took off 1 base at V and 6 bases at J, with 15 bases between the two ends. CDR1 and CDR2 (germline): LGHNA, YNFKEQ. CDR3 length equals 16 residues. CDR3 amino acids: CASSQVLDYQSGELFF. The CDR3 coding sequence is TGTGCCAGCAGCCAAGTCCTAGACTATCAATCCGGGGAGCTGTTTTTT.

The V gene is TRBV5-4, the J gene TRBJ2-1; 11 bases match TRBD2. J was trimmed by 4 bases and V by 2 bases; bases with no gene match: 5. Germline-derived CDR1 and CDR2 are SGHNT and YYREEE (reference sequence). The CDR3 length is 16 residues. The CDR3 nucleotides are TGTGCCAGCAGCTTCACCCTAGCGGGAGGTTACAATGAGCAGTTCTTC. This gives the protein CASSFTLAGGYNEQFF.

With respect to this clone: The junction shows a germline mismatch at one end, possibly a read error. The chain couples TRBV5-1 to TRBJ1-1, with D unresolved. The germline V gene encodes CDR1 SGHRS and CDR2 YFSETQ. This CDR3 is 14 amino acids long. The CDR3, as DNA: TGCGCCAGCAGATTGGTAGGTGGAGAAAATGAAGCTTTCTTT. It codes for CASRLVGGENEAFF.

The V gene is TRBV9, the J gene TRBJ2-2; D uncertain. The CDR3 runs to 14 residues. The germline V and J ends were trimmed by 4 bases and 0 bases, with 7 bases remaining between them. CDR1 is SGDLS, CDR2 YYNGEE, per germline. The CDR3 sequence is CASSPTPNTGELFF. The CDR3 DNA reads TGTGCCAGCAGCCCCACACCGAACACCGGGGAGCTGTTTTTT.

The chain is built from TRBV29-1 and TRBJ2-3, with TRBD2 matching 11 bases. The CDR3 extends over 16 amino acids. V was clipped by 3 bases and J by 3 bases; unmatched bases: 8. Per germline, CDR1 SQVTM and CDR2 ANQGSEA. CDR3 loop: CSVDNSGGGPTDTQYF. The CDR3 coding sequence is TGCAGCGTTGACAATAGCGGGGGGGGGCCGACAGATACGCAGTATTTT.

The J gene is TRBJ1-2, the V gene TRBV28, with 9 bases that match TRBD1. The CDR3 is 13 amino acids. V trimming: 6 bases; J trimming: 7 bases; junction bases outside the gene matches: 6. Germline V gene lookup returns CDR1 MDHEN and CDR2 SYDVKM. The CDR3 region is CASSTGTGTGYTF. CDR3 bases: TGTGCCAGCAGCACCGGGACAGGGACTGGCTACACCTTC.

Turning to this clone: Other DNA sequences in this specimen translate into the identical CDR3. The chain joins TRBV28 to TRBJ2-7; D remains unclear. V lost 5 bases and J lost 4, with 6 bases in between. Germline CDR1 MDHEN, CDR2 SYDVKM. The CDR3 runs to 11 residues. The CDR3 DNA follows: TGTGCCAGCAGTCTCCGTTACGAGCAGTACTTC. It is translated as CASSLRYEQYF.

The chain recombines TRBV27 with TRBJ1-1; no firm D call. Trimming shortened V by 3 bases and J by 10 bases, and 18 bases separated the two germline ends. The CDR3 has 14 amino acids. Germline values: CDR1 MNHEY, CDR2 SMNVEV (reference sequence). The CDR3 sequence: CASSFSPQNRGAFF. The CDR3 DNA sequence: TGTGCCAGCAGTTTCTCCCCCCAGAACCGTGGAGCTTTCTTT.

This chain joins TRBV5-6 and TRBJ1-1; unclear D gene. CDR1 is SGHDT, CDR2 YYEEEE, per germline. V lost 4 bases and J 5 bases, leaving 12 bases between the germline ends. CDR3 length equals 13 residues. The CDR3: CASSIERRTEAFF. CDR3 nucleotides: TGTGCCAGCAGCATTGAACGGAGGACTGAAGCTTTCTTT. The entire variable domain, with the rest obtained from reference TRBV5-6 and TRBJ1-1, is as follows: DAGVTQSPTHLIKTRGQQVTLRCSPKSGHDTVSWYQQALGQGPQFIFQYYEEEERQRGNFPDRFSGHQFPNYSSELNVNALLLGDSALYLCASSIERRTEAFFGQGTRLTVV.

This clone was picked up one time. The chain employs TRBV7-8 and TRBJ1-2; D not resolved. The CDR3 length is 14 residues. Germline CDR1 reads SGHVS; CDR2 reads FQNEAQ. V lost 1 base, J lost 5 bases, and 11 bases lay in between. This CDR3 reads CASSLGSRIYGYTF. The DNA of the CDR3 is TGTGCCAGCAGCTTAGGTTCCAGAATTTATGGCTACACCTTC. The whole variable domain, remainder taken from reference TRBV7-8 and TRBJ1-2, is GAGVSQSPRYKVAKRGQDVALRCDPISGHVSLFWYQQALGQGPEFLTYFQNEAQLDKSGLPSDRFFAERPEGSVSTLKIQRTQQEDSAVYLCASSLGSRIYGYTFGSGTRLTVV.

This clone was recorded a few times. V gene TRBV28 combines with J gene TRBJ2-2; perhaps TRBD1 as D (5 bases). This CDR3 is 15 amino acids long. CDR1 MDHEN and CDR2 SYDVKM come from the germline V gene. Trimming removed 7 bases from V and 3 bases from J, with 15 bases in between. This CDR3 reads CASTSFQGDTGELFF. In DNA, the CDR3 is TGTGCCAGCACAAGTTTTCAGGGTGACACCGGGGAGCTGTTTTTT.

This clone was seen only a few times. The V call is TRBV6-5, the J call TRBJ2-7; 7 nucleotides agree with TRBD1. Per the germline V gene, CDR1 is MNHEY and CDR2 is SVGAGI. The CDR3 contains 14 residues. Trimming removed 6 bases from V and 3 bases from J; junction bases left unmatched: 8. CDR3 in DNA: TGTGCCAGCAGAATGATGGCAGGGGGCTACGAGCAGTACTTC. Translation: CASRMMAGGYEQYF.

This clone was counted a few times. CDR3 amino acids: CAWELAGGETQYF. CDR3 in DNA: TGTGCCTGGGAACTAGCGGGGGGAGAGACCCAGTACTTC. The chain recombines TRBV30 with TRBJ2-5; TRBD2 aligns across 12 bases. Germline V gene lookup returns CDR1 GTSNPN and CDR2 SVGIG (reference sequence). Germline trimming cut 5 bases from V and 4 bases from J; bases unmatched to any gene: 2. The CDR3 loop spans 13 amino acids. The variable domain in full, completed from reference TRBV30 and TRBJ2-5, reads SQTIHQWPATLVQPVGSPLSLECTVEGTSNPNLYWYRQAAGRGLQLLFYSVGIGQISSEVPQNLSASRPQDRQFILSSKKLLLSDSGFYLCAWELAGGETQYFGPGTRLLVL.